These 13 T cell receptor beta chains share one sample of origin, sequenced in a study of immune cell composition in non-small cell lung cancer. Clones were sequenced by immunoSEQ multiplex PCR, and TCRdb holds only the in-frame ones, with some missing. The sample consists of 3,200 or so clones, about 84% of them appearing once. The sample comprised lung tumor tissue. Every receptor here comes from a human donor with non-small cell lung cancer.

The genes are TRBV7-9 and TRBJ2-7, with TRBD2 matching over 9 bases. The germline V gene has CDR1 SEHNR and CDR2 FQNEAQ (reference sequence). Germline trimming cut 1 base from V and 6 bases from J; bases unmatched to any gene: 13. CDR3 size: 17 residues. The CDR3 region is CASSLVGLAGLEGEQYF. In nucleotides, the CDR3 is TGTGCCAGCAGCTTAGTAGGGCTAGCGGGACTGGAAGGCGAGCAGTACTTC.

The chain employs TRBV5-1 and TRBJ2-1; the D gene is possibly TRBD1 (5 bases). Trimming removed 3 bases from V and 6 bases from J, with 19 bases in between. Germline loops: CDR1 SGHRS, CDR2 YFSETQ. The CDR3 contains 16 residues. The DNA of the CDR3 is TGCGCCAGCAGCTGGGGCAGGGAACCCAACGGCAATGAGCAGTTCTTC. It encodes CASSWGREPNGNEQFF. Variable domain in full (rest from reference TRBV5-1 and TRBJ2-1): KAGVTQTPRYLIKTRGQQVTLSCSPISGHRSVSWYQQTPGQGLQFLFEYFSETQRNKGNFPGRFSGRQFSNSRSEMNVSTLELGDSALYLCASSWGREPNGNEQFFGPGTRLTVL.

The count of this clone is one. This chain joins TRBV6-4 and TRBJ2-2; 10 nucleotides align to TRBD2. The length of the CDR3 is 15 residues. Germline V gene data show CDR1 as MRHNA and CDR2 as SNTAGT. V dropped 3 bases and J dropped 2; count of bases not matched to a gene: 0. CDR3 loop: CASSELAGNTGELFF. The CDR3, as DNA: TGTGCCAGCAGTGAACTAGCGGGAAACACCGGGGAGCTGTTTTTT.

This clone was observed once. The chain joins TRBV6-1 to TRBJ1-1; 8 bases match TRBD1. The trim removed 2 bases at V and 10 bases at J, leaving 15 bases unmatched. The germline V gene encodes CDR1 MNHNS and CDR2 SASEGT. CDR3 length: 16 amino acids. CDR3 DNA: TGTGCCAGCAGTGAAAGCGGACAGGGACTCGTCCGGGGAGCTTTCTTT. Translating it yields CASSESGQGLVRGAFF.

J is TRBJ1-5 and V is TRBV27, with TRBD1 identical over 7 bases. The CDR3 runs 15 residues. Unmatched junction bases numbered 3, after V lost 0 bases and J lost 4 bases. Germline assignment: CDR1 MNHEY and CDR2 SMNVEV (reference sequence). Written as DNA, the CDR3 is TGTGCCAGCAGTTTATCGGGACAGTTTAATCAGCCCCAGCATTTT. This gives the protein CASSLSGQFNQPQHF.

This chain joins TRBV7-2 and TRBJ2-1; D not certain. V was shortened by 1 base and J by 0 bases, with 7 bases between the two germline ends. The CDR3 sequence is 15 residues long. Germline CDR1 SGHTA, CDR2 FQGNSA. The CDR3 DNA is TGTGCCAGCAGCTTAGACTTCTCCTCCTACAATGAGCAGTTCTTC. Residues: CASSLDFSSYNEQFF. The full variable domain, completed using reference TRBV7-2 and TRBJ2-1, is GAGVSQSPSNKVTEKGKDVELRCDPISGHTALYWYRQSLGQGLEFLIYFQGNSAPDKSGLPSDRFSAERTGGSVSTLTIQRTQQEDSAVYLCASSLDFSSYNEQFFGPGTRLTVL.

V and J are TRBV7-9 and TRBJ2-7; TRBD2 matches 7 bases. J gave up 3 bases and V 7 bases, and 12 bases lay outside the gene matches. CDR3 size: 15 residues. The V gene's germline CDR1 is SEHNR and CDR2 FQNEAQ (reference sequence). This CDR3 reads CASTQSGGSYYEQYF. CDR3 nucleotides: TGTGCCAGCACCCAGTCGGGCGGGAGTTACTACGAGCAGTACTTC.

This clone ranks as large. The rearrangement links TRBV11-3 to TRBJ2-2; 7 nucleotides match TRBD1. V was clipped by 3 bases and J by 5 bases; unmatched bases: 6. The CDR3 totals 15 residues. Germline loops: CDR1 SGHNT, CDR2 YENEEA. The CDR3 protein is CASSFTRGQTGELFF. CDR3 DNA: TGTGCCAGCAGCTTTACTAGGGGGCAGACCGGGGAGCTGTTTTTT.

The V and J genes are TRBV2 and TRBJ2-3, with 9 bases matching TRBD2. Trimming at V came to 4 bases and at J to 5 bases, leaving 10 bases not matched to a gene. Germline values: CDR1 SNHLY, CDR2 FYNNEI. The length of the CDR3 is 16 residues. Written as DNA, the CDR3 is TGTGCCAGCAGTGCCCAGGCTAGCGGGATTATAGATACGCAGTATTTT. Encoded protein: CASSAQASGIIDTQYF.

V usage is TRBV7-2 and J usage is TRBJ2-5; possible D gene TRBD1, 5 bases. V lost 1 base and J 4 bases, leaving 16 bases between the germline ends. Germline V lookup: CDR1 SGHTA, CDR2 FQGNSA. This CDR3 has 16 amino acids. The CDR3 is CASSLVKGRRAETQYF. CDR3 nucleotides: TGTGCCAGCAGCTTAGTAAAGGGGCGCAGGGCAGAGACCCAGTACTTC.

The rearrangement joins TRBV29-1 to TRBJ2-3; 14 bases are shared with TRBD2. From germline, CDR1 is SQVTM and CDR2 ANQGSEA. The CDR3 sequence is 16 residues long. J was trimmed by 8 bases and V by 2 bases; bases with no gene match: 9. The CDR3: CSVETGLAGGPGTQYF. Here the CDR3 DNA reads TGCAGCGTTGAAACCGGACTAGCGGGAGGCCCGGGTACGCAGTATTTT.

The V call is TRBV5-1, the J call TRBJ2-6, with 7 bases fitting TRBD1. V shed 5 bases, J shed 1 base, and the junction held 6 bases outside the gene matches. The CDR3 sequence is 16 residues long. Germline-derived CDR1 and CDR2 are SGHRS and YFSETQ. The DNA of the CDR3 is TGCGCCAGCAGAGAGCAGACAGGGTCTGGGGCCAACGTCCTGACTTTC. Its translation: CASREQTGSGANVLTF.

This clone was seen just once. The chain couples TRBV2 to TRBJ2-2; no definite D call. With 8 bases removed from V and 2 bases from J, the gap between germline ends came to 12 bases. CDR3 length: 14 residues. CDR1 SNHLY and CDR2 FYNNEI come from the germline V gene. The CDR3 coding sequence is TGTGCCAGCGCTGCAGTGGCTAACACCGGGGAGCTGTTTTTT. This encodes CASAAVANTGELFF.